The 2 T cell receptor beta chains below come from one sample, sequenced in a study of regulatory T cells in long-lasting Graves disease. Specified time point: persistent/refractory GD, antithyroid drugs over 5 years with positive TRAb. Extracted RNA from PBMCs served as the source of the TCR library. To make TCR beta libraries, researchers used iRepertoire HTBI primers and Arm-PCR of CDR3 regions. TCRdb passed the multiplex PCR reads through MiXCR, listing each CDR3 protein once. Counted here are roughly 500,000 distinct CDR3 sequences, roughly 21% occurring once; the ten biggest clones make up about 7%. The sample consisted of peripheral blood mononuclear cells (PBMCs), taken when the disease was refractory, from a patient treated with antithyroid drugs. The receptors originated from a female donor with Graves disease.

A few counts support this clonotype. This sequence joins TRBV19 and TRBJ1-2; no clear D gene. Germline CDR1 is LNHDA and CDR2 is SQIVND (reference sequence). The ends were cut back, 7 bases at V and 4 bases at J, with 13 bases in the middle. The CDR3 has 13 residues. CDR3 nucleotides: TGTGCCAGTACCCCAGACCGGGGCTATGGCTACACCTTC. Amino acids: CASTPDRGYGYTF.

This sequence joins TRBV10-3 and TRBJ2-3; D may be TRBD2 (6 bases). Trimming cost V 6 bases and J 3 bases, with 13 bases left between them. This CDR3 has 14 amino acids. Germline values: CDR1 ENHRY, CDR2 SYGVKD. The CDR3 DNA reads TGTGCCATCAGCCCCTCTGGAGGGACAGATACGCAGTATTTT. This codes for CAISPSGGTDTQYF.